This paragraph covers one T cell receptor (beta chain) sequence. The CDR3 contains 14 residues. J was trimmed by 2 bases and V by 4 bases; bases with no gene match: 4. The germline gives CDR1 SGHRS, CDR2 YFSETQ. The protocol was immunoSEQ multiplex PCR, while the TCRdb copy is restricted to in-frame clones and leaves out a portion. The data show over 25,000 clones, with none appearing a single time. The record originates from a study of T cells after posttransplantation cyclophosphamide. The chain has TRBV5-1 and TRBJ2-5; the match to TRBD2 covers 8 bases. The sequenced sample consisted of PBMCs. The sequence was obtained from a woman aged 60-70 years in good health, CMV-negative, and a related stem cell transplant donor. The CDR3 coding sequence is TGCGCCAGCAGCATACTAGCGGCTCAAGAGACCCAGTACTTC. It is translated as CASSILAAQETQYF.